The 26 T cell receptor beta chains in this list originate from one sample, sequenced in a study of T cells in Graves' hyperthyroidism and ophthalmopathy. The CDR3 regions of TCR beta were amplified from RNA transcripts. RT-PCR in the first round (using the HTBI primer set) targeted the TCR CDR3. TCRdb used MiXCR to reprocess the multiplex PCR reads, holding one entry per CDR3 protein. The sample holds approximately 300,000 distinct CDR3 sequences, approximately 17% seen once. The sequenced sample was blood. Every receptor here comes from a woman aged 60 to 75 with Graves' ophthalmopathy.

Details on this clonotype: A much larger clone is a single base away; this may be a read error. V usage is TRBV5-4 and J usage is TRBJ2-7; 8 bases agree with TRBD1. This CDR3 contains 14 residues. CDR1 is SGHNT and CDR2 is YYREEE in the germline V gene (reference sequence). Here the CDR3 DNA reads TGTGTCAGCACCCCGGGACAGGACTCCTACGAGCAGTACTTC. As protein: CVSTPGQDSYEQYF.

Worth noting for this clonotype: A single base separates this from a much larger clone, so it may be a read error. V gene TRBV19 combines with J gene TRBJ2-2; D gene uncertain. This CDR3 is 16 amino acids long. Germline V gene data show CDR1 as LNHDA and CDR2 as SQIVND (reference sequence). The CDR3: CASRPSSNFYTRELFF. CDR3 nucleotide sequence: TGTGCCAGTAGGCCCTCCTCCAATTTTTACACCAGGGAGCTGTTTTTT.

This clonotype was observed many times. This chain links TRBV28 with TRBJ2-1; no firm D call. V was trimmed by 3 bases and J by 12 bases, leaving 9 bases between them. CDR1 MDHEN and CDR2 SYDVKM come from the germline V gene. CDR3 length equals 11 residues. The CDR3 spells CASSFISSQFF. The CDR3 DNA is TGTGCCAGCAGTTTCATATCTTCGCAGTTCTTC. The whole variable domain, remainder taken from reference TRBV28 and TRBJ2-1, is DVKVTQSSRYLVKRTGEKVFLECVQDMDHENMFWYRQDPGLGLRLIYFSYDVKMKEKGDIPEGYSVSREKKERFSLILESASTNQTSMYLCASSFISSQFFGPGTRLTVL.

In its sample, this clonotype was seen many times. The CDR3 protein is CASSVEGVGGYTF. CDR3 sequence (DNA): TGTGCCAGCAGTGTCGAGGGGGTTGGTGGCTACACCTTC. This rearrangement joins TRBV2 to TRBJ1-2; possible D gene TRBD1, 6 bases. Looked up from germline, CDR1 is SNHLY and CDR2 is FYNNEI. V was cut by 4 bases and J by 7 bases, with 13 bases left in between. The CDR3 runs to 13 residues.

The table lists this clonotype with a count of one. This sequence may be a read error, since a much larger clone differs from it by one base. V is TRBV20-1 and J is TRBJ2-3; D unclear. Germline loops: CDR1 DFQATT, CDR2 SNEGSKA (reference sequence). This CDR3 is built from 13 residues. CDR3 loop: CSAPDGSTHTQYF. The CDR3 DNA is TGCAGTGCTCCAGACGGAAGCACACATACGCAGTATTTT.

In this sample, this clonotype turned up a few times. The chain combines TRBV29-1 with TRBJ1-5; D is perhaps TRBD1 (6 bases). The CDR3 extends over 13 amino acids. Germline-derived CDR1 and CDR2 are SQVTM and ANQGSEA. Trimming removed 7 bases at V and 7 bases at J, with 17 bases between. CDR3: CSGANRVGQPQHF. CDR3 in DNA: TGCAGCGGGGCGAACAGGGTGGGCCAGCCCCAGCATTTT.

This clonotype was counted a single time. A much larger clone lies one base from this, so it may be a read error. CDR3 sequence: CASSEPFVGRNENLFF. DNA for the CDR3: TGTGCCAGCAGTGAACCTTTCGTAGGGCGTAATGAAAACCTGTTTTTT. The chain joins TRBV6-1 to TRBJ1-4; D is ambiguous. The CDR3 spans 16 residues. Germline assignment: CDR1 MNHNS and CDR2 SASEGT.

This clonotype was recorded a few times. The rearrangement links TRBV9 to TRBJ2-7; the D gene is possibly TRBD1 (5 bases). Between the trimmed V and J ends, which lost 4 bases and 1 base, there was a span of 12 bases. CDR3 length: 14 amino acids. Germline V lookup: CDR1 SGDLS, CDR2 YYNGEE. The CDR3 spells CASSPSAGSYEQYF. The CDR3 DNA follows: TGTGCCAGCAGCCCATCGGCAGGGTCCTACGAGCAGTACTTC. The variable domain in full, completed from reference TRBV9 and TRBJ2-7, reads DSGVTQTPKHLITATGQRVTLRCSPRSGDLSVYWYQQSLDQGLQFLIQYYNGEERAKGNILERFSAQQFPDLHSELNLSSLELGDSALYFCASSPSAGSYEQYFGPGTRLTVT.

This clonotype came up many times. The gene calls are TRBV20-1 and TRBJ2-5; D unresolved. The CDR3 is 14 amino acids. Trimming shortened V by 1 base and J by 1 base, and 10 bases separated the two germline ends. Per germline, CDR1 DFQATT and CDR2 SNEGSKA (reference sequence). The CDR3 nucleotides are TGCAGTGCTAGAGTTTTCCTTGGCCAAGAGACCCAGTACTTC. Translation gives CSARVFLGQETQYF.

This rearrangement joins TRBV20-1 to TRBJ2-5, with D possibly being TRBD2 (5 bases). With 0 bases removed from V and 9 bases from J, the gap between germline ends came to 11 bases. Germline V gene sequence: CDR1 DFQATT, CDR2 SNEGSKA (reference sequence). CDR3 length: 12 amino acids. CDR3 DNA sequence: TGCAGTGCTAGAGATCTCCGGCGGGCCCAGTACTTC. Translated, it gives CSARDLRRAQYF.

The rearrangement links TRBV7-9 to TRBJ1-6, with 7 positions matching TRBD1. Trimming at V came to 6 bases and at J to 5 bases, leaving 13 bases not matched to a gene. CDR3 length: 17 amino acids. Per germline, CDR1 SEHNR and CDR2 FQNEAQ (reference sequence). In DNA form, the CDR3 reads TGTGCCAGCAGAGAACAGACCCGGACAGGAGATAATTCACCCCTCCACTTT. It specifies CASREQTRTGDNSPLHF.

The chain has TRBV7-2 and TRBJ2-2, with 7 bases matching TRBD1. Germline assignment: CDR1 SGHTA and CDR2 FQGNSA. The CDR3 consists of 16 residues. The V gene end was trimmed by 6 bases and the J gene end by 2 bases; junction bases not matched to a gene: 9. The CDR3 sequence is CASSYSGTDNTGELFF. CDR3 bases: TGTGCCAGCAGTTACTCCGGGACAGACAACACCGGGGAGCTGTTTTTT.

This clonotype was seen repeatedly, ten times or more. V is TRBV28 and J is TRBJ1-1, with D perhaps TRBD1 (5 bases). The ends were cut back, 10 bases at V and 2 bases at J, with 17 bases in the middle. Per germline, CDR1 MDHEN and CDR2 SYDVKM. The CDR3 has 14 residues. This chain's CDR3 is CATSPGTQNTEAFF. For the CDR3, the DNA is TGTGCCACCAGCCCGGGGACCCAAAACACTGAAGCTTTCTTT.

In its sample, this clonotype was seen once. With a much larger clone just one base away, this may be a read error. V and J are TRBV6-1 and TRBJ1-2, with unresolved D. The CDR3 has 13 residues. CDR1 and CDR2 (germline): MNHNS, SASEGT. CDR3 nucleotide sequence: TGTGCCAGCCGGACGAGCCGCTACTATGGCTGCACCTTC. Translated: CASRTSRYYGCTF.

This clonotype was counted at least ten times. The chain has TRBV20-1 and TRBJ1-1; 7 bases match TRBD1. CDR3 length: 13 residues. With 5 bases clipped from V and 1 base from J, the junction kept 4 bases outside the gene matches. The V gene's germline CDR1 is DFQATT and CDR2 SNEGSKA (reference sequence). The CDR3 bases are TGCAGTGCTGGTAGGGGGCAGAACACTGAAGCTTTCTTT. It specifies CSAGRGQNTEAFF.

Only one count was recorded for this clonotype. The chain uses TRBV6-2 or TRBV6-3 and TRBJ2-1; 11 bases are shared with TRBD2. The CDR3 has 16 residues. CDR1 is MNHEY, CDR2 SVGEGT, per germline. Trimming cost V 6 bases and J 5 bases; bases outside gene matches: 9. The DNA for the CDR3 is TGTGCCAGCAGACAACCGGGGACTAGCGGAAACAATGAGCAGTTCTTC. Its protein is CASRQPGTSGNNEQFF.

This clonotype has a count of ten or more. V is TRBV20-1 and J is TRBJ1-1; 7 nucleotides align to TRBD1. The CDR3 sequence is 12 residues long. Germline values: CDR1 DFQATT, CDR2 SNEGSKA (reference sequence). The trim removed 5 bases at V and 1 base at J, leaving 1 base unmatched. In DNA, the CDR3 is TGCAGTGCTTGGGACAGGAACACTGAAGCTTTCTTT. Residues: CSAWDRNTEAFF.

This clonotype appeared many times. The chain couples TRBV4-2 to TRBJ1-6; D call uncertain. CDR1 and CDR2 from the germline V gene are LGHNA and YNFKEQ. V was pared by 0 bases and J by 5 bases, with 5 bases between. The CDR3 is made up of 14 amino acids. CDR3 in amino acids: CASSQEKNNSPLHF. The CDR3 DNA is TGTGCCAGCAGCCAAGAGAAAAATAATTCACCCCTCCACTTT.

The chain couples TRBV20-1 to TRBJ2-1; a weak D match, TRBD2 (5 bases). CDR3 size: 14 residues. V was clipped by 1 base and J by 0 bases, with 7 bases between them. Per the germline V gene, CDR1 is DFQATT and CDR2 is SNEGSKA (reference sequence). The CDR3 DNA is TGCAGTGCTAGAGGGGAGAGCTCCTACAATGAGCAGTTCTTC. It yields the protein CSARGESSYNEQFF.

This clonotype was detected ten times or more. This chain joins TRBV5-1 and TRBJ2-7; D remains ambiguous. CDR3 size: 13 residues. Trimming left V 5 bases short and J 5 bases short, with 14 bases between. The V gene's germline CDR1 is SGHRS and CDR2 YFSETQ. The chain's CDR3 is CASRRVGSDEQYF. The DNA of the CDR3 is TGCGCCAGCAGAAGGGTGGGTTCAGACGAGCAGTACTTC.

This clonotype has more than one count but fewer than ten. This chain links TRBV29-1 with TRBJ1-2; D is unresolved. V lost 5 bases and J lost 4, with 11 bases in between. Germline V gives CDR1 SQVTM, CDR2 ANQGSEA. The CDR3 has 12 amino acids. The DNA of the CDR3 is TGCAGCGTTTTGATCAGCAGCTATGGCTACACCTTC. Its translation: CSVLISSYGYTF.

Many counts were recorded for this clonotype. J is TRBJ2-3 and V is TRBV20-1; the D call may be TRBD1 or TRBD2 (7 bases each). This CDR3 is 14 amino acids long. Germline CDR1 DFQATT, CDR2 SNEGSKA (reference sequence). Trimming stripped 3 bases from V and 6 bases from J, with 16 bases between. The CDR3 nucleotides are TGCAGTGCTAGGGCCAGGGGGGGCCCCGATACGCAGTATTTT. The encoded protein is CSARARGGPDTQYF.

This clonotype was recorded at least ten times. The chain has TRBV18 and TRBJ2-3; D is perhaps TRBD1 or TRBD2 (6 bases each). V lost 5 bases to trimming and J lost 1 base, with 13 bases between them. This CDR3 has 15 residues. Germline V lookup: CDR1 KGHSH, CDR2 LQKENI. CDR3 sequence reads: CASSAGQLGTDTQYF. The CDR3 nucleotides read TGTGCCAGCTCAGCGGGACAACTTGGCACAGATACGCAGTATTTT.

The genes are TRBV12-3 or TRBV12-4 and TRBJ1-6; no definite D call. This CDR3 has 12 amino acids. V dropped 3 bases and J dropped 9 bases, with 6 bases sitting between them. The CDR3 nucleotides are TGTGCCAGCAGTTTGGAGGGTTCACCCCTCCACTTT. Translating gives CASSLEGSPLHF.

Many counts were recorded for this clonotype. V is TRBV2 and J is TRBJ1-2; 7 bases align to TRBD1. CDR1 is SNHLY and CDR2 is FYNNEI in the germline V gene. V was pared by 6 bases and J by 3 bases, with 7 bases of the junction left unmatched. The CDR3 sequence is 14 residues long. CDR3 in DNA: TGTGCCAGCAGCGTGGAGGGGGCGTACTATGGCTACACCTTC. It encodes CASSVEGAYYGYTF.

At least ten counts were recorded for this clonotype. The CDR3 loop is CASSDRDRETDTQYF. CDR3 nucleotides: TGCGCCAGCAGCGACCGGGACAGAGAGACAGATACGCAGTATTTT. This sequence joins TRBV5-1 and TRBJ2-3, with 7 bases identical to TRBD1. V lost 4 bases, J lost 3 bases, and 8 bases stayed unmatched. The CDR3 loop spans 15 amino acids. Per germline, CDR1 SGHRS and CDR2 YFSETQ. The full variable domain, with the rest looked up from reference TRBV5-1 and TRBJ2-3, is KAGVTQTPRYLIKTRGQQVTLSCSPISGHRSVSWYQQTPGQGLQFLFEYFSETQRNKGNFPGRFSGRQFSNSRSEMNVSTLELGDSALYLCASSDRDRETDTQYFGPGTRLTVL.